The text below deals with one T cell receptor (beta chain). The CDR3 is made up of 13 amino acids. Germline-derived CDR1 and CDR2 are MNHEY and SMNVEV (reference sequence). Trimming cost V 1 base and J 13 bases, with 11 bases left between them. Libraries were prepared by immunoSEQ multiplex PCR; TCRdb keeps only in-frame clonotypes and omits some of them. The sample contains 65,000 or so clones, around 85% of which appear only once. The data derive from a study of pediatric ulcerative colitis. This TCR was recovered from a boy aged 5-17 years with severe ulcerative colitis. The sequenced material came from blood. V usage is TRBV27 and J usage is TRBJ2-6, with D possibly matching TRBD1 (5 bases). CDR3 bases: TGTGCCAGCAGTTTATTGATAGGGGCGGTCCTGACTTTC. Its protein product is CASSLLIGAVLTF.